This T cell receptor beta chain was captured in a study of blood T cells in healthy people across ages. Study observations and caveats: While age rose, TCR beta diversity per million T cells dropped in a roughly linear way.

CDR1 SNHLY and CDR2 FYNNEI come from the germline V gene. CDR3 length: 13 residues. Combining a sample-barcoded 5' primer with a J-beta primer mix, a second PCR ran for 7 to 11 cycles. With 12 random nucleotides, a template-switch adaptor tagged each individual cDNA molecule. TCRdb fed the 5' RACE reads into MiXCR, producing one record per CDR3 protein. The sample consists of some 1.7 million distinct CDR3 sequences, 28% of them appearing once. This clonotype was observed at least ten times. What it binds is not known. Germline and junction disagree at one end, which may indicate a read error. Sequencing was done on a sample of blood. This receptor was taken from a young woman in good health. J is TRBJ2-3 and V is TRBV2; the D call may be TRBD1 or TRBD2 (5 bases each). This CDR3 reads CASSEGPTDTQYF. DNA of the CDR3: TGCGCCAGCAGTGAGGGACCCACAGATACGCAGTATTTT.